Sequencing of this TCR beta chain was carried out in a study of CD8 T cells in Susac syndrome. Study-wide background: Of the sequenced Susac syndrome patients, more than five had active disease and eight were in remission.

RNA, at about 0.45 to 1 ug, was reverse transcribed with random hexamers. In TCRdb, the immunoSEQ multiplex PCR reads were re-called with MiXCR into one record per CDR3 protein. This sample has 130,000 or so distinct CDR3 sequences, with nearly 96% found just once. This CDR3 spans 11 amino acids. The V gene's germline CDR1 is SEHNR and CDR2 FQNEAQ (reference sequence). The V gene lost 2 bases and the J gene lost 7 bases, with 3 bases spanning the gap. This sequence joins TRBV7-9 and TRBJ2-1; D unresolved. The sequenced sample consisted of CD4+ T cells from PBMCs. The sequence was obtained from a human donor with Susac syndrome. CDR3 region: CASSLPNEQFF. CDR3 nucleotides: TGTGCCAGCAGCTTACCAAATGAGCAGTTCTTC.